These 27 T cell receptor beta chains were sequenced from one sample in a study of T cells after yellow fever vaccination. From the 5' RACE reads, TCRdb called clonotypes with MiXCR, one entry per CDR3 protein. The sample lists 120,000 or so distinct CDR3 sequences, approximately 8.4% occurring once. The specimen comprised CD8+ T cells sorted from PBMCs, sampled on the day of the yellow fever booster vaccination. These TCRs come from a man between 18 and 35 years old who received the YFV17D yellow fever vaccine.

V usage is TRBV11-2 and J usage is TRBJ1-5; D call uncertain. Trimming removed 2 bases at V and 0 bases at J, with 8 bases between. CDR1 SGHAT and CDR2 FQNNGV come from the germline V gene. This CDR3 has 15 amino acids. CDR3 DNA sequence: TGTGCCAGCAGCTTAAGTCCCTATAGCAATCAGCCCCAGCATTTT. It specifies CASSLSPYSNQPQHF.

This clonotype was detected many times. The rearrangement joins TRBV29-1 to TRBJ2-3; 12 bases map to TRBD1. The V gene end was trimmed by 2 bases and the J gene end by 3 bases; junction bases not matched to a gene: 3. Germline V lookup: CDR1 SQVTM, CDR2 ANQGSEA. The CDR3 has 15 residues. The CDR3 coding sequence is TGCAGCGTTGAACGGGACAGGGGGCGAACAGATACGCAGTATTTT. Protein: CSVERDRGRTDTQYF.

This clonotype was picked up a small number of times. This rearrangement joins TRBV10-2 to TRBJ1-2, with D hard to call. CDR3 length: 14 residues. Germline-derived CDR1 and CDR2 are WSHSY and SAAADI. The germline V and J ends were trimmed by 0 bases and 6 bases, with 11 bases remaining between them. The CDR3 sequence is CASSESRIVNGYTF. DNA for the CDR3: TGCGCCAGCAGTGAGTCCCGGATCGTCAATGGCTACACCTTC.

V usage is TRBV5-4 and J usage is TRBJ1-5; 11 nucleotides match TRBD1. CDR3 size: 15 residues. V lost 4 bases to trimming and J lost 3 bases; unmatched junction nucleotides: 3. Germline V gene sequence: CDR1 SGHNT, CDR2 YYREEE (reference sequence). The CDR3 DNA sequence: TGTGCCAGCAGCCCGGACAGGGGGCTCAATCAGCCCCAGCATTTT. This gives the protein CASSPDRGLNQPQHF.

This sequence joins TRBV10-3 and TRBJ2-6; D remains ambiguous. Germline CDR1 is ENHRY and CDR2 is SYGVKD. V was pared by 0 bases and J by 0 bases, with 6 bases between. This CDR3 is 16 amino acids long. Written as DNA, the CDR3 is TGTGCCATCAGTGAGTCCACAGTCTCTGGGGCCAACGTCCTGACTTTC. Amino acid sequence: CAISESTVSGANVLTF.

The chain joins TRBV2 to TRBJ2-3; 11 nucleotides align to TRBD2. Germline V gene sequence: CDR1 SNHLY, CDR2 FYNNEI. The J segment lost 6 bases and the V segment lost 8 bases, leaving 10 bases of the junction unmatched. This CDR3 spans 15 amino acids. CDR3 in amino acids: CASEDGTSGTDTQYF. The DNA for the CDR3 is TGTGCCAGCGAAGACGGGACTAGCGGAACGGATACGCAGTATTTT.

The V and J genes are TRBV7-6 and TRBJ2-1; 10 bases match TRBD2. V lost 4 bases to trimming and J lost 7 bases; unmatched junction nucleotides: 10. The V gene's germline CDR1 is SGHVS and CDR2 FNYEAQ. CDR3 length equals 16 residues. CDR3 loop: CASSWSSGGALNEQFF. CDR3 nucleotides: TGTGCCAGCAGCTGGTCTAGCGGGGGCGCCCTTAATGAGCAGTTCTTC.

There are a few counts of this clonotype. The chain carries TRBV9 and TRBJ1-2, with TRBD1 matching over 7 bases. V lost 3 bases to trimming and J lost 6 bases; unmatched junction nucleotides: 11. Germline lookup yields CDR1 SGDLS and CDR2 YYNGEE. CDR3 length equals 15 residues. The CDR3 bases are TGTGCCAGCAGCGCCCGACCGAGGACAGGAGATGGCTACACCTTC. It codes for CASSARPRTGDGYTF.

The V and J genes are TRBV11-2 and TRBJ2-5, with D maybe TRBD1 (6 bases). This CDR3 region has 14 residues. Germline CDR1 and CDR2: SGHAT and FQNNGV. The V end was cut by 3 bases, the J end by 3 bases, with 11 bases between. The CDR3 DNA follows: TGTGCCAGCAGCTTCTACCCAGGGGAAGAGACCCAGTACTTC. Its protein is CASSFYPGEETQYF.

This chain links TRBV6-2 or TRBV6-3 with TRBJ2-7, with D possibly being TRBD1 (6 bases). CDR3 length: 14 amino acids. V lost 6 bases and J lost 1, with 13 bases in between. Looked up from germline, CDR1 is MNHEY and CDR2 is SVGEGT. Written as DNA, the CDR3 is TGTGCCAGCAGCGACACAGACAGGTCCTACGAGCAGTACTTC. Protein product: CASSDTDRSYEQYF.

This clonotype appeared a few times. The V and J genes are TRBV12-3 or TRBV12-4 and TRBJ2-3; no definite D call. The CDR3 is 16 residues long. V was cut by 2 bases and J by 2 bases, with 14 bases left in between. The CDR3 reads CASSLMAGGDTDTQYF. DNA of the CDR3: TGTGCCAGCAGTTTAATGGCCGGTGGGGACACAGATACGCAGTATTTT.

This clonotype was counted between two and nine times. V and J are TRBV21-1 and TRBJ2-4; the listed D gene, TRBD2, was not tested against the DNA. TRBV21-1 is assigned pseudogene status. The length of the CDR3 is 18 residues. The CDR3 DNA sequence: TGTGCCAGCAGCAGGACTAGCGGGGGGCCTCTAGCCAAAAACATTCAGTACTTC. It yields the protein CASSRTSGGPLAKNIQYF.

The rearrangement links TRBV7-6 to TRBJ2-5; D not certain. The CDR3 contains 18 residues. Germline V gives CDR1 SGHVS, CDR2 FNYEAQ. V lost 0 bases and J lost 5, with 22 bases in between. CDR3 in DNA: TGTGCCAGCAGCTTAGCTGGTATGGGCCCGACTTTGCGCGAGACCCAGTACTTC. Amino acid sequence: CASSLAGMGPTLRETQYF. The full variable domain, with the rest looked up from reference TRBV7-6 and TRBJ2-5, is GAGVSQSPRYKVTKRGQDVALRCDPISGHVSLYWYRQALGQGPEFLTYFNYEAQQDKSGLPNDRFSAERPEGSISTLTIQRTEQRDSAMYRCASSLAGMGPTLRETQYFGPGTRLLVL.

This clonotype was detected many times. The rearrangement joins TRBV29-1 to TRBJ1-2, with 10 bases fitting TRBD1. The CDR3 is made up of 16 amino acids. Trimming took 3 bases from V and 1 from J; bases not matched to a gene: 8. CDR1 SQVTM and CDR2 ANQGSEA come from the germline V gene. CDR3 loop: CSVEPTRDRGNYGYTF. The DNA for the CDR3 is TGCAGCGTTGAGCCAACCCGGGACAGGGGTAACTATGGCTACACCTTC.

This clonotype was picked up many times. V is TRBV12-3 or TRBV12-4 and J is TRBJ2-5, with D hard to call. CDR3 length: 11 residues. Trimming cost V 6 bases and J 4 bases, with 6 bases left between them. The CDR3 loop is CASSLGETQYF. CDR3 DNA sequence: TGTGCCAGCAGCTTGGGAGAGACCCAGTACTTC.

This clonotype has a count of ten or more. The chain is built from TRBV7-2 and TRBJ1-2; 7 bases match TRBD1. The CDR3 consists of 17 residues. CDR1 SGHTA and CDR2 FQGNSA come from the germline V gene. J gave up 5 bases and V 2 bases, and 14 bases lay outside the gene matches. The CDR3 loop reads CASSLFGGDDRVYGYTF. CDR3 DNA: TGTGCCAGCAGCTTATTTGGAGGGGACGACAGGGTTTATGGCTACACCTTC.

This clonotype was observed a handful of times. This chain joins TRBV19 and TRBJ2-4; 9 bases are shared with TRBD1. The junction had 10 bases not matched to a gene; V was cut back by 0 bases and J by 7 bases. Germline assignment: CDR1 LNHDA and CDR2 SQIVND (reference sequence). CDR3 length: 17 residues. CDR3 sequence reads: CASSIDPGQGFGNIQYF. The CDR3 DNA sequence: TGTGCCAGTAGTATAGACCCGGGACAGGGTTTTGGGAACATTCAGTACTTC.

The genes are TRBV4-1 and TRBJ2-1, with 7 nucleotides matching TRBD1. From germline, CDR1 is MGHRA and CDR2 YSYEKL. V lost 6 bases and J lost 6; bases outside the gene matches: 2. The CDR3 has 12 residues. The CDR3 loop reads CASRDRVNEQFF. CDR3 DNA sequence: TGCGCCAGCAGAGACAGGGTCAATGAGCAGTTCTTC.

This clonotype was recorded at least ten times. This chain joins TRBV5-1 and TRBJ2-1; D is unresolved. Trimming cost V 0 bases and J 6 bases, with 7 bases left between them. In germline, CDR1 is SGHRS, CDR2 YFSETQ. The CDR3 spans 13 residues. The CDR3 reads CASSLEMVNEQFF. Here the CDR3 DNA reads TGCGCCAGCAGCTTGGAGATGGTCAATGAGCAGTTCTTC.

The J gene is TRBJ2-2, the V gene TRBV5-1, with a tentative D call TRBD1 (6 bases). Germline CDR1 and CDR2: SGHRS and YFSETQ. The CDR3 length is 17 residues. Trimming cost V 5 bases and J 1 base, with 18 bases left between them. The CDR3 protein is CASRPILTGLNTGELFF. The CDR3, as DNA: TGCGCCAGCAGGCCCATCTTGACAGGTCTGAACACCGGGGAGCTGTTTTTT.

As DNA, the CDR3 is TGCGCCAGCAGCAGAAGAACTAGCGGCCAAGAGACCCAGTACTTC. It codes for CASSRRTSGQETQYF. The rearrangement uses TRBV5-1 and TRBJ2-5, with 8 positions matching TRBD2. Germline V gene lookup returns CDR1 SGHRS and CDR2 YFSETQ. The CDR3 totals 15 residues. V trimming: 4 bases; J trimming: 1 base; junction bases outside the gene matches: 6.

The chain links TRBV20-1 to TRBJ2-1; D may match TRBD1 or TRBD2 (7 bases each). This CDR3 region has 14 residues. Germline V lookup: CDR1 DFQATT, CDR2 SNEGSKA (reference sequence). Trimming took off 2 bases at V and 7 bases at J, with 15 bases between the two ends. The CDR3 sequence is CSARSRGGWNEQFF. Here the CDR3 DNA reads TGCAGTGCTAGATCCAGGGGGGGCTGGAATGAGCAGTTCTTC.

V is TRBV13 and J is TRBJ1-2, with D uncertain. The V gene's germline CDR1 is PRHDT and CDR2 FYEKMQ (reference sequence). Trimming left V 5 bases short and J 4 bases short, with 17 bases between. This CDR3 is built from 15 residues. CDR3 sequence reads: CASSQFPGFSYGYTF. In nucleotides, the CDR3 is TGTGCCAGCAGCCAATTTCCAGGTTTTAGCTATGGCTACACCTTC.

This clonotype has a count of ten or more. The rearrangement uses TRBV12-3 or TRBV12-4 and TRBJ1-5; TRBD1 is a possible D gene (5 bases). The CDR3 has 16 amino acids. Trimming left V 6 bases short and J 0 bases short, with 15 bases between. In nucleotides, the CDR3 is TGTGCCAGCAGCCCTGGGACGGTCTATAGCAATCAGCCCCAGCATTTT. It is translated as CASSPGTVYSNQPQHF.

This chain joins TRBV12-3 or TRBV12-4 and TRBJ1-2, with D uncertain. The CDR3 length is 11 residues. With 0 bases removed from V and 9 bases from J, the gap between germline ends came to 5 bases. CDR3 amino acids: CASSLAQSYTF. CDR3 sequence (DNA): TGTGCCAGCAGTTTAGCCCAAAGCTACACCTTC.

This clonotype was observed a few times. The chain combines TRBV30 with TRBJ2-3; maybe TRBD2 (5 bases). The CDR3 is 15 amino acids. The germline gives CDR1 GTSNPN, CDR2 SVGIG (reference sequence). Trimming removed 0 bases from V and 6 bases from J, with 16 bases in between. This CDR3 is CAWSVTSGVTDTQYF. CDR3 DNA sequence: TGTGCCTGGAGTGTGACCTCCGGGGTGACGGATACGCAGTATTTT.

The chain is built from TRBV7-2 and TRBJ2-3; tentatively, D is TRBD2 (7 bases). Germline assignment: CDR1 SGHTA and CDR2 FQGNSA. CDR3 length: 16 residues. The V end lost 5 bases, the J end lost 3 bases, and 18 bases lay between the germline ends. The CDR3 bases are TGTGCCAGCAGCAGGGGGGGGCAGGAGCCTACAGATACGCAGTATTTT. It specifies CASSRGGQEPTDTQYF. Complete variable domain (other parts from reference TRBV7-2 and TRBJ2-3): GAGVSQSPSNKVTEKGKDVELRCDPISGHTALYWYRQSLGQGLEFLIYFQGNSAPDKSGLPSDRFSAERTGGSVSTLTIQRTQQEDSAVYLCASSRGGQEPTDTQYFGPGTRLTVL.